Listed below are T cell receptor beta chains from one sample, sequenced in a study of shared T cell receptors in the human thymus. Assay: immunoSEQ multiplex PCR; the TCRdb copy retains only in-frame clones and omits some. The profile covers some 700,000 clones, with around nine tenths appearing a single time and roughly 0.0097% taken by the ten largest. The sample also formed part of further work on human thymus T cells.

The material sequenced was thymocytes. These receptors were taken from a boy under two years old with a congenital heart defect. CDR3s include the opening cysteine and the closing phenylalanine or tryptophan. D genes are given only for firm matches. Part of the rows lack a size; the others show once, few, many or a class for expanded clones.

D: .
J: TRBJ2-1
V: TRBV28
size: .
DNA: TGTGCCAGCAGTTTAGTCCGGGGTTACAATGAGCAGTTCTTC
CDR3: CASSLVRGYNEQFF

D: .
J: TRBJ2-7
V: TRBV6-1
size: .
DNA: TGTGCCAGCAGTGAAGCCTCCGAGCAGTACTTC
CDR3: CASSEASEQYF

D: .
J: TRBJ2-7
V: TRBV6-1
size: .
DNA: TGTGCCAGCAGTCCCTCGACAGGATTGTTCGAGCAGTACTTC
CDR3: CASSPSTGLFEQYF

D: TRBD2
J: TRBJ2-7
V: TRBV5-4
size: few
DNA: TGTGCCAGCAGCCCCCTAGCGGGGGCCCCTCCCTACGAGCAGTACTTC
CDR3: CASSPLAGAPPYEQYF

D: TRBD2
J: TRBJ2-5
V: TRBV7-9
size: few
DNA: TGTGCCAGCAGCTTAGGGACTAGCGGGAGGAAGGAGACCCAGTACTTC
CDR3: CASSLGTSGRKETQYF

D: .
J: TRBJ2-3
V: TRBV14
size: .
DNA: TGTGCCAGCAGCCAAGCTAAGGGGTCCCTTATTCGCACAGATACGCAGTATTTT
CDR3: CASSQAKGSLIRTDTQYF

D: .
J: TRBJ2-7
V: TRBV5-1
size: .
DNA: TGCGCCAGCAGCCCGCGGGACGAGGGGTACGAGCAGTACTTC
CDR3: CASSPRDEGYEQYF

D: TRBD1
J: TRBJ2-7
V: TRBV6-5
size: .
DNA: TGTGCCAGCCCCCAGGGACAGGGGGTCCACGAGCAGTACTTC
CDR3: CASPQGQGVHEQYF

D: .
J: TRBJ2-7
V: TRBV5-6
size: .
DNA: TGTGCCAGCAGCTTGGGCCAGCGTGACTACGAGCAGTACTTC
CDR3: CASSLGQRDYEQYF

D: .
J: TRBJ1-5
V: TRBV7-8
size: .
DNA: TGTGCCAGCAGCTTAGACACCCGAGGACAGTATAATAGCAATCAGCCCCAGCATTTT
CDR3: CASSLDTRGQYNSNQPQHF

D: TRBD1
J: TRBJ2-7
V: TRBV27
size: .
DNA: TGTGCCAGCAGTGCGGACAGGTCCTACGAGCAGTACTTC
CDR3: CASSADRSYEQYF

D: TRBD2
J: TRBJ2-1
V: TRBV5-5
size: .
DNA: TGTGCCAGCAGCTTCTATAGCGGGTACAATGAGCAGTTCTTC
CDR3: CASSFYSGYNEQFF

D: TRBD1
J: TRBJ1-2
V: TRBV5-4
size: .
DNA: TGTGCCAGCAGCTGGAGGACAGGGATGGACTATGGCTACACCTTC
CDR3: CASSWRTGMDYGYTF